This TCR beta chain came from a study of a mutant IDH1 vaccine in newly diagnosed glioma. Study overall: First vaccine doses came 4-6 weeks after radiotherapy alone, or with temozolomide cycles. Most patients had radiochemotherapy with temozolomide before enrollment; others had one alone. Treated patients, around 60% male and roughly 40% female, averaged approximately 40 years of age.

Time point specified: week 23, last vaccination. Each dose of the vaccine consisted of 300 ug of mutant IDH1 20-mer peptide, with topical imiquimod. As regards this clone: Its cognate antigen is unknown.

V dropped 5 bases and J dropped 6; count of bases not matched to a gene: 13. CDR1 and CDR2 from the germline V gene are GTSNPN and SVGIG (reference sequence). The CDR3 contains 15 residues. Only in-frame clones appear in the TCRdb table, and some are missing; sequencing was by immunoSEQ multiplex PCR. The data hold tens of thousands of clones, with around four fifths observed a single time. The chain combines TRBV30 with TRBJ1-2, with 9 bases aligning to TRBD1. Specimen: PBMCs, collected from a glioma patient whose treatment included an IDH1 peptide vaccine. The clonotype comes from a man between 45 and 60 years old with glioma. CDR3 protein: CAWGRAGTGYDGYTF. Here the CDR3 DNA reads TGTGCCTGGGGCCGCGCCGGGACAGGGTACGATGGCTACACCTTC.